These 26 T cell receptor beta chains originate from one sample sequenced in a study of shared clonotypes between healthy human individuals. Some clones are missing from TCRdb's copy, which holds only in-frame ones; the method was immunoSEQ multiplex PCR. The sample includes roughly 380,000 clones, roughly 96% of them seen just once. The source material was memory CD8+ T cells sorted from blood. Subset defined: CD45RO+ cells pooled with CCR7-negative TemRA cells. These receptors all stem from a man aged 25 to 40 in good health.

The rearrangement links TRBV29-1 to TRBJ1-1, with a weak D call TRBD1 (5 bases). V was trimmed by 4 bases and J by 4 bases, leaving 10 bases between them. The CDR3 loop spans 12 amino acids. CDR1 and CDR2 (germline): SQVTM, ANQGSEA. The CDR3 region has the DNA TGCAGCGTTGTGGGACTCCCCACTGAAGCTTTCTTT. Amino acid sequence: CSVVGLPTEAFF.

V usage is TRBV14 and J usage is TRBJ2-3; D is perhaps TRBD1 or TRBD2 (5 bases each). Germline values: CDR1 SGHDN, CDR2 FVKESK. The CDR3 has 15 residues. With 0 bases removed from V and 2 bases from J, the gap between germline ends came to 9 bases. In DNA, the CDR3 is TGTGCCAGCAGCCAAGACGGGACCTACACAGATACGCAGTATTTT. Encoded protein: CASSQDGTYTDTQYF.

The chain couples TRBV9 to TRBJ2-7; possibly TRBD1 for D (6 bases). V lost 5 bases, J lost 3 bases, and 15 bases lay in between. The CDR3 sequence is 14 residues long. Germline lookup yields CDR1 SGDLS and CDR2 YYNGEE. The DNA of the CDR3 is TGTGCCAGCAGTCCCAGGGGAGAGGTCTACGAGCAGTACTTC. Translated, it gives CASSPRGEVYEQYF. Full variable domain (rest looked up from reference TRBV9 and TRBJ2-7): DSGVTQTPKHLITATGQRVTLRCSPRSGDLSVYWYQQSLDQGLQFLIQYYNGEERAKGNILERFSAQQFPDLHSELNLSSLELGDSALYFCASSPRGEVYEQYFGPGTRLTVT.

V usage is TRBV21-1 and J usage is TRBJ2-1; the D segment call TRBD2 is taken from the table without a DNA check. TRBV21-1 is deemed a pseudogene. CDR3 size: 14 residues. CDR3 residues: CASSKVAGSNEQFF. CDR3 bases: TGTGCCAGCAGCAAAGTGGCGGGTTCCAATGAGCAGTTCTTC.

The V and J genes are TRBV9 and TRBJ2-1, with TRBD2 matching over 8 bases. The CDR3 is 14 amino acids. Trimming at V came to 3 bases and at J to 10 bases, leaving 9 bases not matched to a gene. The germline gives CDR1 SGDLS, CDR2 YYNGEE. CDR3 DNA sequence: TGTGCCAGCAGCGCCCCCGGAGCGGGAGACGAGCAGTTCTTC. This codes for CASSAPGAGDEQFF.

The chain has TRBV2 and TRBJ2-2; no clear D gene. The germline CDR1 and CDR2 sequences are SNHLY and FYNNEI. Between the trimmed V and J ends, which lost 6 bases and 4 bases, there was a span of 9 bases. This CDR3 is built from 13 residues. The CDR3 region is CASRGTPTGELFF. The CDR3 coding sequence is TGTGCCAGCAGAGGTACCCCCACCGGGGAGCTGTTTTTT.

This chain connects TRBV7-8 to TRBJ1-1; D possibly corresponds to TRBD1 (6 bases). The germline V gene encodes CDR1 SGHVS and CDR2 FQNEAQ. The V and J ends lost 3 bases and 3 bases respectively, with 11 bases between them. The CDR3 is made up of 14 amino acids. CDR3 in amino acids: CASSFRGGYTEAFF. CDR3 DNA: TGTGCCAGCAGCTTTAGGGGGGGCTACACTGAAGCTTTCTTT. Full variable domain (outside the CDR3, taken from reference TRBV7-8 and TRBJ1-1): GAGVSQSPRYKVAKRGQDVALRCDPISGHVSLFWYQQALGQGPEFLTYFQNEAQLDKSGLPSDRFFAERPEGSVSTLKIQRTQQEDSAVYLCASSFRGGYTEAFFGQGTRLTVV.

This sequence joins TRBV5-1 and TRBJ2-1, with a weak D call TRBD2 (5 bases). With 5 bases removed from V and 5 bases from J, the gap between germline ends came to 17 bases. Germline assignment: CDR1 SGHRS and CDR2 YFSETQ. This CDR3 region has 15 residues. DNA of the CDR3: TGCGCCAGCAGGGATGGACTGGGTATTCACAATGAGCAGTTCTTC. Amino acids: CASRDGLGIHNEQFF. The full variable domain, completed using reference TRBV5-1 and TRBJ2-1, is KAGVTQTPRYLIKTRGQQVTLSCSPISGHRSVSWYQQTPGQGLQFLFEYFSETQRNKGNFPGRFSGRQFSNSRSEMNVSTLELGDSALYLCASRDGLGIHNEQFFGPGTRLTVL.

Note on this clone: The same CDR3 arises from other DNA sequences in this sample as well. This rearrangement joins TRBV7-2 to TRBJ2-3, with TRBD2 identical over 8 bases. J gave up 1 base and V 5 bases, and 8 bases lay outside the gene matches. This CDR3 has 16 residues. Per the germline V gene, CDR1 is SGHTA and CDR2 is FQGNSA. DNA of the CDR3: TGTGCCAGCAGCCCCCGCCTAGCGGGCCGCACAGATACGCAGTATTTT. Translation gives CASSPRLAGRTDTQYF. The full variable domain, in which reference TRBV7-2 and TRBJ2-3 provide the parts outside the CDR3, is GAGVSQSPSNKVTEKGKDVELRCDPISGHTALYWYRQSLGQGLEFLIYFQGNSAPDKSGLPSDRFSAERTGGSVSTLTIQRTQQEDSAVYLCASSPRLAGRTDTQYFGPGTRLTVL.

The rearrangement joins TRBV7-9 to TRBJ2-3, with unresolved D. Trimming cost V 5 bases and J 5 bases, with 8 bases left between them. Germline loops: CDR1 SEHNR, CDR2 FQNEAQ (reference sequence). The CDR3 length is 12 residues. In nucleotides, the CDR3 is TGTGCCAGCAGCCCCCTGAAAGATACGCAGTATTTT. Translation gives CASSPLKDTQYF.

The chain has TRBV19 and TRBJ2-1; 11 positions agree with TRBD2. The V gene's germline CDR1 is LNHDA and CDR2 SQIVND (reference sequence). V was clipped by 3 bases and J by 7 bases; unmatched bases: 5. The CDR3 runs to 15 residues. The CDR3 loop is CASSIGRLAGNEQFF. DNA of the CDR3: TGTGCCAGTAGTATTGGGAGACTAGCGGGAAATGAGCAGTTCTTC. The full variable domain, its missing parts supplied by reference TRBV19 and TRBJ2-1, is DGGITQSPKYLFRKEGQNVTLSCEQNLNHDAMYWYRQDPGQGLRLIYYSQIVNDFQKGDIAEGYSVSREKKESFPLTVTSAQKNPTAFYLCASSIGRLAGNEQFFGPGTRLTVL.

This chain joins TRBV5-1 and TRBJ2-1; 9 nucleotides line up with TRBD2. The germline CDR1 and CDR2 sequences are SGHRS and YFSETQ. The CDR3 has 13 residues. V gave up 6 bases and J gave up 4 bases; unmatched junction bases: 2. CDR3 amino acids: CASMAGGYNEQFF. CDR3 nucleotides: TGCGCCAGCATGGCGGGAGGGTACAATGAGCAGTTCTTC.

The V and J genes are TRBV27 and TRBJ2-7; TRBD2 matches 7 bases. The trim removed 2 bases at V and 3 bases at J, leaving 4 bases unmatched. This CDR3 is built from 14 residues. The V gene's germline CDR1 is MNHEY and CDR2 SMNVEV (reference sequence). CDR3 sequence reads: CASSLTRTSYEQYF. CDR3 nucleotide sequence: TGTGCCAGCAGTTTAACCCGGACTAGCTACGAGCAGTACTTC.

This chain uses TRBV7-3 with TRBJ2-1, with a tentative D call TRBD2 (6 bases). The CDR3 sequence is 15 residues long. Germline V CDR1 and CDR2: SGHTA, FQGTGA. The germline V and J ends were trimmed by 3 bases and 6 bases, with 15 bases remaining between them. DNA for the CDR3: TGTGCCAGCAGCTTGTCTCCGGGGGACCTCAATGAGCAGTTCTTC. Translated: CASSLSPGDLNEQFF.

This rearrangement joins TRBV5-4 to TRBJ2-1; 8 bases match TRBD2. CDR1 and CDR2 (germline): SGHNT, YYREEE (reference sequence). The CDR3 loop spans 16 amino acids. Trimming at V came to 5 bases and at J to 4 bases, leaving 11 bases not matched to a gene. The CDR3 DNA follows: TGTGCCAGCAGATTAGCGGGAAGCTCCGCTTACAATGAGCAGTTCTTC. Translation: CASRLAGSSAYNEQFF.

The chain joins TRBV6-6 to TRBJ2-1, with D perhaps TRBD2 (6 bases). V was shortened by 4 bases and J by 0 bases, with 13 bases between the two germline ends. The CDR3 length is 16 residues. Germline-derived CDR1 and CDR2 are MNHNY and SVGAGI (reference sequence). The CDR3 protein is CASSSALGSSYNEQFF. The CDR3 bases are TGTGCCAGCAGTTCCGCCCTCGGGAGCTCCTACAATGAGCAGTTCTTC.

V and J are TRBV19 and TRBJ1-5; D is unresolved. CDR3 length: 13 amino acids. V dropped 0 bases and J dropped 9 bases, with 9 bases sitting between them. Per the germline V gene, CDR1 is LNHDA and CDR2 is SQIVND (reference sequence). The CDR3 DNA sequence: TGTGCCAGTAGTATAGATCTGACGGCGCCCCAGCATTTT. It yields the protein CASSIDLTAPQHF. Full variable domain (outside the CDR3, taken from reference TRBV19 and TRBJ1-5): DGGITQSPKYLFRKEGQNVTLSCEQNLNHDAMYWYRQDPGQGLRLIYYSQIVNDFQKGDIAEGYSVSREKKESFPLTVTSAQKNPTAFYLCASSIDLTAPQHFGDGTRLSIL.

This chain joins TRBV9 and TRBJ2-3; tentative D call: TRBD2 (6 bases). CDR3 length: 16 amino acids. V dropped 3 bases and J dropped 4 bases, with 18 bases sitting between them. From germline, CDR1 is SGDLS and CDR2 YYNGEE. CDR3 in DNA: TGTGCCAGCAGCGCCCATGGCGGACTATCCGCAGATACGCAGTATTTT. Protein sequence: CASSAHGGLSADTQYF.

The V gene is TRBV2, the J gene TRBJ2-7; D call uncertain. Germline values: CDR1 SNHLY, CDR2 FYNNEI. V was shortened by 4 bases and J by 2 bases, with 9 bases between the two germline ends. The CDR3 has 13 residues. CDR3 in DNA: TGTGCCAGCAGTGGGCAGCGACCCTACGAGCAGTACTTC. This translates into CASSGQRPYEQYF.

Only one count was recorded for this clone. J is TRBJ2-7 and V is TRBV5-1; D unresolved. This CDR3 region has 13 residues. The ends were cut back, 0 bases at V and 4 bases at J, with 8 bases in the middle. From germline, CDR1 is SGHRS and CDR2 YFSETQ. As DNA, the CDR3 is TGCGCCAGCAGCTTGGGGGCGGATTACGAGCAGTACTTC. This gives the protein CASSLGADYEQYF. The whole variable domain, filled in from reference TRBV5-1 and TRBJ2-7, reads KAGVTQTPRYLIKTRGQQVTLSCSPISGHRSVSWYQQTPGQGLQFLFEYFSETQRNKGNFPGRFSGRQFSNSRSEMNVSTLELGDSALYLCASSLGADYEQYFGPGTRLTVT.

This chain uses TRBV30 with TRBJ2-7; D uncertain. This CDR3 has 13 amino acids. The germline V gene encodes CDR1 GTSNPN and CDR2 SVGIG (reference sequence). Trimming left V 1 base short and J 0 bases short, with 7 bases between. CDR3 sequence: CAWSESFSYEQYF. DNA for the CDR3: TGTGCCTGGAGTGAGAGCTTCTCCTACGAGCAGTACTTC.

J is TRBJ1-2 and V is TRBV6-5, with D hard to call. The CDR3 loop spans 13 amino acids. V was trimmed by 2 bases and J by 1 base, leaving 5 bases between them. Germline V lookup: CDR1 MNHEY, CDR2 SVGAGI. CDR3 in amino acids: CASSYKDNYGYTF. DNA for the CDR3: TGTGCCAGCAGTTACAAAGATAACTATGGCTACACCTTC.

This chain joins TRBV6-6 and TRBJ1-1; D not resolved. CDR3 size: 12 residues. The V end was cut by 2 bases, the J end by 11 bases, with 12 bases between. From germline, CDR1 is MNHNY and CDR2 SVGAGI (reference sequence). This chain's CDR3 is CASSYVGKEAFF. CDR3 in DNA: TGTGCCAGCAGTTACGTGGGGAAGGAGGCTTTCTTT.

Regarding this clone: Relative to the germline gene, one junction end is altered; a read error may explain this. J is TRBJ2-1 and V is TRBV30, with 7 bases that match TRBD1. This CDR3 is built from 11 residues. Per germline, CDR1 GTSNPN and CDR2 SVGIG (reference sequence). CDR3 coding DNA: TGTGCCTGGAGTGTAAGGACAGGCCTCCTCTTC. Its translation is CAWSVRTGLLF.

The chain is built from TRBV6-1 and TRBJ1-1; D may be TRBD1 (5 bases). CDR3 size: 15 residues. Germline V CDR1 and CDR2: MNHNS, SASEGT. V gave up 1 base and J gave up 2 bases, with 11 bases separating them. The CDR3 here is CASSEGRGYNTEAFF. In DNA form, the CDR3 reads TGTGCCAGCAGTGAAGGGAGGGGCTACAACACTGAAGCTTTCTTT.

The V and J genes are TRBV6-1 and TRBJ2-7; TRBD2 matches 9 bases. With 1 base clipped from V and 2 bases from J, the junction kept 12 bases outside the gene matches. The germline V gene has CDR1 MNHNS and CDR2 SASEGT. CDR3 length equals 18 residues. The DNA for the CDR3 is TGTGCCAGCAGTGAAGATGGACGACTAGCGGTCCAAGCCTACGAGCAGTACTTC. It translates to CASSEDGRLAVQAYEQYF.